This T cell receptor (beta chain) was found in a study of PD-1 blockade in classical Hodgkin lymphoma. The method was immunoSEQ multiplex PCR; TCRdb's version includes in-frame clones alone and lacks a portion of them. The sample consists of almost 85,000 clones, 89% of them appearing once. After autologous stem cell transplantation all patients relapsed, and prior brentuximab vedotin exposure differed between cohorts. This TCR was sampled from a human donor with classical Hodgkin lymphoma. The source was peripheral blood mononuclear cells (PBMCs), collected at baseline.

CDR3 in amino acids: CSVTAYGQGLGYTF. CDR3 DNA sequence: TGCAGCGTGACGGCGTATGGACAGGGCTTAGGCTACACCTTC. The rearrangement joins TRBV29-1 to TRBJ1-2; 8 bases agree with TRBD1. The CDR3 has 14 amino acids. The germline CDR1 and CDR2 sequences are SQVTM and ANQGSEA. With 6 bases clipped from V and 8 bases from J, the junction kept 14 bases outside the gene matches.